Described below is a single TCR beta chain sequence and its context. Its antigen is not known. Germline CDR1 reads SGDLS; CDR2 reads YYNGEE. This CDR3 has 13 residues. V was pared by 4 bases and J by 5 bases, with 12 bases between. These data belong to a study of cytomegalovirus exposure and HLA in healthy donors. The study's findings and limits: High sensitivity and specificity were reportedly achieved when the classifier diagnosed cytomegalovirus status.

The repertoire was sequenced with immunoSEQ multiplex PCR; TCRdb's copy has only in-frame clones and lacks some. Here the sample spans 180,000 or so clones, 86% being singletons. The donors belonged to the roughly 110-subject validation cohort, separate from the roughly 650-subject first cohort. The chain carries TRBV9 and TRBJ1-1; D unclear. Input material: PBMCs. This receptor was identified in a man under 40 in good health and CMV-seropositive. This chain's CDR3 is CASSPDGRTEAFF. CDR3 nucleotide sequence: TGTGCCAGCAGCCCAGACGGGAGGACTGAAGCTTTCTTT.